This entry lists 5 T cell receptor beta chains sequenced from one sample in a study of blood T cell repertoires in COVID-19. Method: immunoSEQ multiplex PCR; TCRdb's copy keeps in-frame clones and lacks some. Of 400,000 or so clones detected, approximately 87% appear once; the ten largest clones hold roughly 2%. Specimen: PBMCs or T cells enriched from blood (not recorded which). Receptors were obtained from a man aged 40-55 years in a cohort exposed to, infected with or recovered from COVID-19 (not recorded which).

The chain uses TRBV30 and TRBJ1-5; D is ambiguous. The CDR3 sequence is 13 residues long. The germline V gene has CDR1 GTSNPN and CDR2 SVGIG (reference sequence). CDR3 nucleotide sequence: TGTGCGGCGGAGGTGTCGAGCAATCAGCCCCAGCATTTT. This translates into CAAEVSSNQPQHF.

V is TRBV7-2 and J is TRBJ1-3; D might be TRBD1 (6 bases). V dropped 5 bases and J dropped 2 bases, with 13 bases sitting between them. Germline V gene lookup returns CDR1 SGHTA and CDR2 FQGNSA. This CDR3 spans 15 amino acids. The DNA for the CDR3 is TGTGCCAGCAGCACCGACGGGACACCTGGAAACACCATATATTTT. Its protein product is CASSTDGTPGNTIYF.

The chain joins TRBV30 to TRBJ1-1, with TRBD1 identical over 8 bases. The CDR3 runs to 15 residues. With 4 bases clipped from V and 5 bases from J, the junction kept 12 bases outside the gene matches. Germline V CDR1 and CDR2: GTSNPN, SVGIG (reference sequence). CDR3 region: CAWKATGTGKTEAFF. CDR3 nucleotides: TGTGCCTGGAAAGCTACCGGGACAGGAAAGACTGAAGCTTTCTTT.

The J gene is TRBJ2-7, the V gene TRBV30, with D possibly matching TRBD2 (5 bases). The CDR3 length is 13 residues. Germline CDR1 is GTSNPN and CDR2 is SVGIG (reference sequence). Trimming took off 0 bases at V and 2 bases at J, with 8 bases between the two ends. CDR3 loop: CAWSVPGTYEQYF. The CDR3 DNA follows: TGTGCCTGGAGTGTGCCGGGAACCTACGAGCAGTACTTC.

This chain joins TRBV28 and TRBJ1-1, with a possible D match to TRBD1 (5 bases). This CDR3 is 15 amino acids long. Trimming cost V 5 bases and J 2 bases, with 15 bases left between them. Germline V gene data show CDR1 as MDHEN and CDR2 as SYDVKM. The CDR3 is CASSPRDGSNTEAFF. The CDR3 coding sequence is TGTGCCAGCAGTCCCCGGGACGGGAGCAACACTGAAGCTTTCTTT.